This T cell receptor (beta chain) was recorded in a study of blood T cell repertoires in COVID-19. This clone was counted once. Germline CDR1 reads LGHNT; CDR2 reads FRNRAP. The V segment lost 6 bases and the J segment 5 bases; nucleotides outside the gene matches: 5. The CDR3 runs 14 residues. Assay used: immunoSEQ multiplex PCR; TCRdb lists only in-frame clones, some missing. The table records approximately 220,000 clones, 70% to 90% of them present only once. The chain employs TRBV12-5 and TRBJ2-1; 9 bases fit TRBD1. This clonotype was sampled from a woman in her forties with acute COVID-19. Sequenced material: PBMCs or T cells enriched from blood (not recorded which). CDR3 residues: CASGRDRVDNEQFF. For the CDR3, the DNA is TGTGCTAGTGGCCGGGACAGGGTAGACAATGAGCAGTTCTTC.